What follows describes a single TCR beta chain. The length of the CDR3 is 15 residues. V trimming: 5 bases; J trimming: 8 bases; junction bases outside the gene matches: 9. CDR1 and CDR2 (germline): SGHTA, FQGNSA. These data belong to a study of cytomegalovirus exposure and HLA in healthy donors. PCR used 60 Vbeta primers and 13 Jbeta primers. Assay used: immunoSEQ multiplex PCR; TCRdb lists only in-frame clones, some missing. The table includes about 140,000 clones, around 66% detected once. The J gene is TRBJ2-1, the V gene TRBV7-2; 10 bases align to TRBD2. Sequencing was done on a sample of PBMCs. The clonotype originates from a woman in her fifties or sixties in good health and CMV-seronegative. CDR3: CASSHQRGGADEQFF. CDR3 coding DNA: TGTGCCAGCAGCCACCAGCGGGGGGGCGCTGATGAGCAGTTCTTC. The variable domain in full, with the rest retrieved from reference TRBV7-2 and TRBJ2-1, is GAGVSQSPSNKVTEKGKDVELRCDPISGHTALYWYRQSLGQGLEFLIYFQGNSAPDKSGLPSDRFSAERTGGSVSTLTIQRTQQEDSAVYLCASSHQRGGADEQFFGPGTRLTVL.